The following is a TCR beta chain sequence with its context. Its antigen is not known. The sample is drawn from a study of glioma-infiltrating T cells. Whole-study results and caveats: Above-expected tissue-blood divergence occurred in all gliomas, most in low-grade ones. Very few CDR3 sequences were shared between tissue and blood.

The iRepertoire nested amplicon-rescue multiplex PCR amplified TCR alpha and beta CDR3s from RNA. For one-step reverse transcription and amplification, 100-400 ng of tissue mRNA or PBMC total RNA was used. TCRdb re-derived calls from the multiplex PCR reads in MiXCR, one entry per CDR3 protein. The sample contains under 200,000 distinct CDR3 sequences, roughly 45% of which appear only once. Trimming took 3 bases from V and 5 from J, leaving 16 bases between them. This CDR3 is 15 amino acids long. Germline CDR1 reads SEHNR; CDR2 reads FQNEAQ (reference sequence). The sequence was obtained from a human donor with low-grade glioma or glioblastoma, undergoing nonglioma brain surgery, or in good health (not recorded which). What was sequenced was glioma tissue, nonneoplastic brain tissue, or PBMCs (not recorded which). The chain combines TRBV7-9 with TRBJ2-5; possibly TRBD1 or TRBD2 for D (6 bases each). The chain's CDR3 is CASSFGGTSSETQYF. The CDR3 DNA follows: TGTGCCAGCAGCTTTGGGGGCACTAGCTCCGAGACCCAGTACTTC. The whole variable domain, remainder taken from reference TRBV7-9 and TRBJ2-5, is DTGVSQNPRHKITKRGQNVTFRCDPISEHNRLYWYRQTLGQGPEFLTYFQNEAQLEKSRLLSDRFSAERPKGSFSTLEIQRTEQGDSAMYLCASSFGGTSSETQYFGPGTRLLVL.